This TCR beta chain originates from a study of cytomegalovirus exposure and HLA in healthy donors. It was with 60 Vbeta and 13 Jbeta primers that the PCR ran. Sequenced by immunoSEQ multiplex PCR; TCRdb stores in-frame clones only, minus some. The table lists about 120,000 clones, 50% to 65% of them singletons, with about 9.1% in the top ten. With V trimmed by 4 bases and J by 7 bases, 10 bases remained unmatched. CDR3 length: 14 amino acids. Germline CDR1 is GTSNPN and CDR2 is SVGIG (reference sequence). V usage is TRBV30 and J usage is TRBJ1-1, with 9 bases fitting TRBD1. The clonotype comes from a man aged 35 to 55 in good health and CMV-seropositive. Sequenced: PBMCs. Here the CDR3 DNA reads TGTGCCTGGACTTCCGCACAGGGGGCTGGTGAAGCTTTCTTT. The encoded protein is CAWTSAQGAGEAFF. The whole variable domain, remainder taken from reference TRBV30 and TRBJ1-1, is SQTIHQWPATLVQPVGSPLSLECTVEGTSNPNLYWYRQAAGRGLQLLFYSVGIGQISSEVPQNLSASRPQDRQFILSSKKLLLSDSGFYLCAWTSAQGAGEAFFGQGTRLTVV.